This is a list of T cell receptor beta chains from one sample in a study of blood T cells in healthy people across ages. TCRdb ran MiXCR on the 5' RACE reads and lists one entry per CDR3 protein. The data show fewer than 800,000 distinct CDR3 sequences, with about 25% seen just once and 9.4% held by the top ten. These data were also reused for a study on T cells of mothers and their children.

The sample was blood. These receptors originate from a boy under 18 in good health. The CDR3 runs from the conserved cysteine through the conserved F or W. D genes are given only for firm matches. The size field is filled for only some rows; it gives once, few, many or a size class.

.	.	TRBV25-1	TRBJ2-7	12	CASSDLTYEQYF	TGTGCCAGCAGTGATCTCACCTACGAGCAGTACTTC
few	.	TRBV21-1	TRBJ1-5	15	CASSARDRENQPQHF	TGTGCCAGCAGCGCCCGGGACAGGGAGAATCAGCCCCAGCATTTT
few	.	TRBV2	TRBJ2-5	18	CASSEAQRGGGIWETQYF	TGTGCCAGCAGTGAAGCGCAGAGAGGGGGAGGAATTTGGGAGACCCAGTACTTC
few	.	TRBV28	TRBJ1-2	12	CATQDSVLRYTF	TGTGCCACTCAAGACAGCGTATTACGCTACACCTTC
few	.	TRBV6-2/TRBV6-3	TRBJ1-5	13	CASSYPRDQPQHF	TGTGCCAGCAGTTACCCCCGGGATCAGCCCCAGCATTTT
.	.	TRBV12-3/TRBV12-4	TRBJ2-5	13	CASSSWGEETQYF	TGTGCCAGCAGTTCGTGGGGTGAGGAGACCCAGTACTTC
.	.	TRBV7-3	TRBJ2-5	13	CASSLDHTGTQYF	TGTGCCAGCAGCTTAGACCACACGGGGACCCAGTACTTC
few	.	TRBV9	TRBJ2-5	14	CASSVGPGMETQYF	TGTGCCAGCAGCGTCGGACCGGGAATGGAGACCCAGTACTTC
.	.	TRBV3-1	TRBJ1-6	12	CASSQQGLPLHF	TGTGCCAGCAGCCAACAGGGGTTACCCCTCCACTTT
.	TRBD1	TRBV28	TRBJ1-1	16	CATFWPTGQGATEAFF	TGTGCCACCTTTTGGCCAACGGGACAGGGGGCGACTGAAGCTTTCTTT
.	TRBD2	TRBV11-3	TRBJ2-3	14	CASRHSGGDDTQYF	TGTGCCAGCAGACATAGCGGGGGGGACGATACGCAGTATTTT
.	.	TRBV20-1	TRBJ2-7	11	CSAVPRESQYF	TGCAGTGCTGTCCCGAGAGAATCCCAGTACTTC
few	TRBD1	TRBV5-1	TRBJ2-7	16	CASSTSDRARGYEQYF	TGCGCCAGCAGCACGAGCGACAGGGCCCGAGGGTACGAGCAGTACTTC
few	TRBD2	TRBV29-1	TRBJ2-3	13	CSASGRLTDTQYF	TGCAGCGCGAGCGGGAGGTTAACAGATACGCAGTATTTT
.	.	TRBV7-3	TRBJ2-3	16	CASSPGGSPTTDTQYF	TGTGCCAGCAGCCCAGGTGGGAGTCCTACCACAGATACGCAGTATTTT
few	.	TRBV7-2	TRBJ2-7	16	CASSLVGSGSSYEQYF	TGTGCCAGCAGCTTAGTGGGGTCTGGGAGCTCCTACGAGCAGTACTTC
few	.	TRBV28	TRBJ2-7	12	CASSRPQARAGF	TGTGCCAGCAGCCGGCCTCAGGCCCGAGCGGGCTTC
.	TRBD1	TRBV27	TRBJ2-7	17	CASSLVGPTGFTREQYF	TGTGCCAGCAGTTTAGTAGGCCCGACAGGGTTCACCCGCGAGCAGTACTTC
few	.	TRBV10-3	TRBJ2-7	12	CAISNSPYEQYF	TGTGCCATCAGTAATAGCCCCTACGAGCAGTACTTC
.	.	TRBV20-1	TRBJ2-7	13	CSARSTGAREQYF	TGCAGTGCTAGAAGTACCGGGGCTCGGGAGCAGTACTTC
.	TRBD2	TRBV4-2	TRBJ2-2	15	CASSQASGGAGELFF	TGTGCCAGCAGCCAAGCTAGCGGGGGGGCCGGGGAGCTGTTTTTT
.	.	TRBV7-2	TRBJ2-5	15	CASSLEGIGRGEQYF	TGTGCCAGCAGCTTAGAGGGGATCGGGAGAGGGGAGCAGTACTTC
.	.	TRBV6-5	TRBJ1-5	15	CASSYSFTSNQPQHF	TGTGCCAGCAGTTACTCTTTCACGTCCAATCAGCCCCAGCATTTT
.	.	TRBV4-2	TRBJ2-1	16	CASSLDVAASYNEQFF	TGTGCCAGCAGCCTAGACGTAGCGGCATCCTACAATGAGCAGTTCTTC
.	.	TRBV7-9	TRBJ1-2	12	CASSLAGWGYTF	TGTGCCAGCAGCTTAGCGGGTTGGGGCTACACCTTC
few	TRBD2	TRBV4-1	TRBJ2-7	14	CASSSPGLADEQYF	TGCGCCAGCAGCTCACCGGGACTAGCGGACGAGCAGTACTTC
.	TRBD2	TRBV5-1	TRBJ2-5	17	CASSLSVAGVEQETQYF	TGCGCCAGCAGCTTGTCGGTTGCGGGAGTGGAACAAGAGACCCAGTACTTC
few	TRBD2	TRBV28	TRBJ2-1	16	CASSSRLAAYYDEQFF	TGTGCCAGCAGTTCCCGACTAGCGGCCTACTACGATGAGCAGTTCTTC
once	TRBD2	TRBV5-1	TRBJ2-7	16	CASSSYQGLAAYEQYF	TGCGCCAGCAGCTCCTACCAGGGACTAGCGGCGTACGAGCAGTACTTC
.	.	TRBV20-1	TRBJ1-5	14	CSAWGGESNQPQHF	TGCAGTGCCTGGGGGGGCGAGAGCAATCAGCCCCAGCATTTT
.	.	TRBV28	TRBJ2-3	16	CASSLTYGRAVLTQYF	TGTGCCAGCAGTTTAACGTATGGCAGGGCCGTGCTTACGCAGTATTTT
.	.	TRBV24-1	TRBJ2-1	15	CATSDFIGDNNEQFF	TGTGCCACCAGTGATTTTATTGGGGATAACAATGAGCAGTTCTTC
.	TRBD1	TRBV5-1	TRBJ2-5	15	CASSWGQVNQETQYF	TGCGCCAGCAGCTGGGGACAGGTCAACCAAGAGACCCAGTACTTC
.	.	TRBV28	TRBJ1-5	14	CASSWGSGRQPQHF	TGTGCCAGCAGTTGGGGCTCGGGTAGGCAGCCCCAGCATTTT
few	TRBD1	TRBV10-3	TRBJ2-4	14	CAISETGDTNIQYF	TGTGCCATCAGTGAGACAGGGGATACGAACATTCAGTACTTC
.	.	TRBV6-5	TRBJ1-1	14	CASSPTGKDTEAFF	TGTGCCAGCAGTCCCACAGGGAAGGACACTGAAGCTTTCTTT
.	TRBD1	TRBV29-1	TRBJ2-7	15	CSVIEGDRGYHEQYF	TGCAGCGTCATAGAGGGGGACAGGGGGTACCACGAGCAGTACTTC
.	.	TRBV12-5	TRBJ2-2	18	CASGLASGIQTNTGELFF	TGTGCTAGTGGTTTGGCCTCCGGGATCCAAACGAACACCGGGGAGCTGTTTTTT
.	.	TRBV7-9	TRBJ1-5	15	CASSPSGSSNQPQHF	TGTGCCAGCAGCCCGAGCGGGTCTAGCAATCAGCCCCAGCATTTT
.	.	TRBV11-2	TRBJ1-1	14	CASSLGVRNTEAFF	TGTGCCAGCAGCTTGGGGGTAAGGAACACTGAAGCTTTCTTT
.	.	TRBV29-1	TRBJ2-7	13	CSAVYETTYEQYF	TGCAGCGCTGTTTACGAGACGACGTACGAGCAGTACTTC
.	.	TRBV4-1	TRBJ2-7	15	CASSQSLAISGEQYF	TGCGCCAGCAGCCAAAGCCTAGCGATTTCGGGCGAGCAGTACTTC
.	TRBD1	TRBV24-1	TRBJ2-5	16	CATSDLRRDRDETQYF	TGTGCCACCAGTGATTTGCGTCGGGACAGGGACGAGACCCAGTACTTC
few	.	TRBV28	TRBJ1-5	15	CASSLFSGNNQPQHF	TGTGCCAGCAGTTTATTCTCAGGGAACAATCAGCCCCAGCATTTT
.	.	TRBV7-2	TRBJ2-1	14	CASSLAAEFNEQFF	TGTGCCAGCAGCTTAGCGGCGGAGTTCAATGAGCAGTTCTTC
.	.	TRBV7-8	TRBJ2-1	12	CASSWPQGKQFF	TGTGCCAGCAGCTGGCCACAGGGAAAGCAGTTCTTC
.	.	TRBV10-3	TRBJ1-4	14	CAISEMGAGEKLFF	TGTGCCATCAGTGAGATGGGGGCCGGCGAAAAACTGTTTTTT
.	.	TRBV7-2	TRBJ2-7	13	CASSLADRGEQYF	TGTGCCAGCAGCTTAGCGGATCGGGGCGAGCAGTACTTC
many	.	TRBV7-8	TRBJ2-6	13	CASRVPGANVLTF	TGTGCCAGCAGGGTTCCCGGGGCCAACGTCCTGACTTTC
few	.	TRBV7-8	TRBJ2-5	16	CASSPLLGSLQETQYF	TGTGCCAGCAGCCCCCTCCTGGGCAGCCTCCAAGAGACCCAGTACTTC
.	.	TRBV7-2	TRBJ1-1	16	CASSFPGGPIAFEAFF	TGTGCCAGCAGCTTTCCCGGTGGGCCCATAGCTTTTGAAGCTTTCTTT
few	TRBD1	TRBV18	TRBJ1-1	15	CASSLRTGENTEAFF	TGTGCCAGCTCACTCAGGACAGGGGAGAACACTGAAGCTTTCTTT
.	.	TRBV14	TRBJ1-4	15	CASSRAGTLNEKLFF	TGTGCCAGCAGCCGGGCCGGGACACTTAATGAAAAACTGTTTTTT